This TCR beta chain came from a study of response to subunit inactivated influenza vaccine. Study outcomes and limitations: With each seasonal influenza vaccination, the authors suggested, few new T cells are recruited.

TCRdb independently ran MiXCR on the RT-PCR reads; one entry per CDR3 protein. Of roughly 650,000 distinct CDR3 sequences detected, 12% to 15% appear once; the ten largest clones hold roughly 7.6%. Concerning this clonotype itself: Its antigen is currently unknown.

V was trimmed by 3 bases and J by 9 bases, leaving 12 bases between them. CDR1 and CDR2 from the germline V gene are SNHLY and FYNNEI. The CDR3 is 14 amino acids. This specimen consisted of PBMCs from blood, obtained 14 days before vaccination. This rearrangement joins TRBV2 to TRBJ1-6, with a possible D match to TRBD1 (5 bases). The sequence was collected from a man in his fifties or sixties who received an inactivated influenza vaccine. The CDR3 spells CASSETGGGSPLHF. The CDR3 bases are TGTGCCAGCAGTGAGACGGGGGGGGGTTCACCCCTCCACTTT.